The 2 T cell receptor beta chains given below trace back to one sample, sequenced in a study of STAT3 mutations in large granular lymphocyte leukemia. Overall study results and limits: Every T-LGLL patient had at least one immunodominant TCRbeta clonotype.

The antigens these receptors bind are not known. The method was immunoSEQ multiplex PCR; TCRdb's version includes in-frame clones alone and lacks a portion of them. The sample holds under 35,000 clones; over 65% are singletons and the top ten take approximately 28%. Material: peripheral blood mononuclear cells. The receptors originated from a woman aged 45-59 years with T-cell large granular lymphocyte leukemia. Some clones in this sample may be carry-over from other donors' samples.

The DNA of the CDR3 is TGCAGCGTTGCCGGGAGTGGAAGAGAGACCCAGTACTTC. It is translated as CSVAGSGRETQYF. V and J are TRBV29-1 and TRBJ2-5, with D possibly TRBD2 on 6 matching bases. Germline CDR1 and CDR2: SQVTM and ANQGSEA. The length of the CDR3 is 13 residues. The V gene lost 4 bases and the J gene lost 4 bases, with 13 bases spanning the gap. Full variable domain (remainder filled in from reference TRBV29-1 and TRBJ2-5): SAVISQKPSRDICQRGTSLTIQCQVDSQVTMMFWYRQQPGQSLTLIATANQGSEATYESGFVIDKFPISRPNLTFSTLTVSNMSPEDSSIYLCSVAGSGRETQYFGPGTRLLVL.

The V gene is TRBV5-1, the J gene TRBJ1-5, with a weak D call TRBD1 (5 bases). Germline V CDR1 and CDR2: SGHRS, YFSETQ. The V end lost 0 bases, the J end lost 7 bases, and 11 bases lay between the germline ends. There are 14 residues in the CDR3. The CDR3, as DNA: TGCGCCAGCAGCTTGGCAGGGTCGGGGCAGCCCCAGCATTTT. The encoded protein is CASSLAGSGQPQHF.